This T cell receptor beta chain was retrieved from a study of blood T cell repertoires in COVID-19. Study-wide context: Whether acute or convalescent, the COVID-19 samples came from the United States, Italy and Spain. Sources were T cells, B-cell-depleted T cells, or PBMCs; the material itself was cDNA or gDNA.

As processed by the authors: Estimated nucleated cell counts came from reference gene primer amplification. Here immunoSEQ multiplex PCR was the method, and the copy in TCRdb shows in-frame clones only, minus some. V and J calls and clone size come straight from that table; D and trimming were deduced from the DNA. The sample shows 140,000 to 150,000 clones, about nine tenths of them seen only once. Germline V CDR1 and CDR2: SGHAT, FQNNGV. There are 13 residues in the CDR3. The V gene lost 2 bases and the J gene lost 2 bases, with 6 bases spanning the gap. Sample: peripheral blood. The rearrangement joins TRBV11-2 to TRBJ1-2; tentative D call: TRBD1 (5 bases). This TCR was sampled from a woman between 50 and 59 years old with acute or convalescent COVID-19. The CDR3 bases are TGTGCCAGCAGCTTACCAGGGAACTATGGCTACACCTTC. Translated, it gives CASSLPGNYGYTF.